A single sample gave rise to the 12 T cell receptor beta chains below, sequenced in a study of T-cell reconstitution after alpha-beta-depleted transplantation in children. Preparation of the TCRbeta library involved a method that used unique molecular identifiers. TCRdb processed the PCR reads anew with MiXCR; each CDR3 protein has one entry. The table lists 100,000 or so distinct CDR3 sequences, more than 10% of them singletons, with approximately 15% in the top ten. The material was PBMCs from the stem cell graft donor, obtained from the stem cell graft. The receptors derive from a human donor who donated a stem cell graft to a child with inherited bone marrow failure.

This clonotype was recorded at least ten times. The chain has TRBV12-3 or TRBV12-4 and TRBJ2-4; D unclear. The V end lost 5 bases, the J end lost 9 bases, and 17 bases lay between the germline ends. The CDR3 spans 14 residues. This CDR3 reads CASSGRLGMGIQYF. The CDR3 DNA is TGTGCCAGCAGTGGGCGGCTTGGTATGGGCATTCAGTACTTC.

This clonotype was counted many times. The gene calls are TRBV12-3 or TRBV12-4 and TRBJ2-1; 8 bases fit TRBD2. This CDR3 has 17 residues. The ends lost 6 bases at V and 2 bases at J; junction bases unmatched: 12. The CDR3, as DNA: TGTGCCAGCAGCCAACAGTACATAGCGGGACCCTACAATGAGCAGTTCTTC. It specifies CASSQQYIAGPYNEQFF.

There are many counts of this clonotype. The V call is TRBV18, the J call TRBJ2-2; D is unresolved. CDR3 length: 16 amino acids. V gave up 0 bases and J gave up 5 bases, with 13 bases separating them. Germline V gene data show CDR1 as KGHSH and CDR2 as LQKENI. The CDR3: CASSPPSIPRTGELFF. CDR3 in DNA: TGTGCCAGCTCACCACCAAGTATCCCGAGGACCGGGGAGCTGTTTTTT.

This clonotype was picked up many times. The V call is TRBV5-1, the J call TRBJ2-5; the match to TRBD2 covers 9 bases. CDR1 and CDR2 from the germline V gene are SGHRS and YFSETQ. V gave up 2 bases and J gave up 2 bases; unmatched junction bases: 4. This CDR3 region has 15 residues. CDR3 sequence: CASSFGLALQETQYF. CDR3 coding DNA: TGCGCCAGCAGCTTTGGACTAGCGCTACAAGAGACCCAGTACTTC. The full variable domain, with the rest looked up from reference TRBV5-1 and TRBJ2-5, is KAGVTQTPRYLIKTRGQQVTLSCSPISGHRSVSWYQQTPGQGLQFLFEYFSETQRNKGNFPGRFSGRQFSNSRSEMNVSTLELGDSALYLCASSFGLALQETQYFGPGTRLLVL.

Many counts were recorded for this clonotype. The chain links TRBV7-6 to TRBJ1-1; D unresolved. CDR3 length: 15 amino acids. V lost 2 bases and J lost 4, with 14 bases in between. The germline gives CDR1 SGHVS, CDR2 FNYEAQ. The CDR3 here is CASSLNAAGLTEAFF. The CDR3, as DNA: TGTGCCAGCAGCTTAAACGCGGCGGGTCTCACTGAAGCTTTCTTT. Combining the CDR3 with reference TRBV7-6 and TRBJ1-1 gives the whole variable domain GAGVSQSPRYKVTKRGQDVALRCDPISGHVSLYWYRQALGQGPEFLTYFNYEAQQDKSGLPNDRFSAERPEGSISTLTIQRTEQRDSAMYRCASSLNAAGLTEAFFGQGTRLTVV.

This clonotype was counted ten times or more. The V gene is TRBV20-1, the J gene TRBJ1-1; no firm D call. Per germline, CDR1 DFQATT and CDR2 SNEGSKA (reference sequence). V lost 5 bases, J lost 2 bases, and 9 bases lay in between. This CDR3 has 12 residues. In nucleotides, the CDR3 is TGCAGTGCTGCCACGATCAACACTGAAGCTTTCTTT. It specifies CSAATINTEAFF.

This clonotype was detected ten times or more. One junction end disagrees with the germline gene, perhaps due to a read error. V and J are TRBV7-7 and TRBJ2-2; 14 bases agree with TRBD2. This CDR3 comprises 16 residues. Germline lookup yields CDR1 SSHAT and CDR2 FNYEAQ (reference sequence). This CDR3 is CASSSGLAGVTGELFF. The DNA for the CDR3 is TGTGCTAGCAGCTCGGGACTAGCGGGAGTCACCGGGGAGCTGTTTTTT.

This clonotype appeared many times. The V gene is TRBV20-1, the J gene TRBJ2-3; no reliable D call. Germline V gives CDR1 DFQATT, CDR2 SNEGSKA (reference sequence). Trimming took 2 bases from V and 4 from J, leaving 10 bases between them. The CDR3 extends over 13 amino acids. Here the CDR3 DNA reads TGCAGTGCTAGACTCCCACCCCCAGATACGCAGTATTTT. Its protein product is CSARLPPPDTQYF.

This clonotype was seen many times. CDR3 DNA sequence: TGTGCCAGCAGCCACACAGGGGATGGGGCCAACGTCCTGACTTTC. Its protein is CASSHTGDGANVLTF. The chain has TRBV3-1 and TRBJ2-6; TRBD1 matches 7 bases. J was trimmed by 3 bases and V by 3 bases; bases with no gene match: 2. The germline CDR1 and CDR2 sequences are LGHDT and YNNKEL (reference sequence). The CDR3 totals 15 residues. Supplemented by reference TRBV3-1 and TRBJ2-6, the full variable domain reads DTAVSQTPKYLVTQMGNDKSIKCEQNLGHDTMYWYKQDSKKFLKIMFSYNNKELIINETVPNRFSPKSPDKAHLNLHINSLELGDSAVYFCASSHTGDGANVLTFGAGSRLTVL.

This clonotype has at least ten counts. The chain employs TRBV5-1 and TRBJ1-1, with D hard to call. CDR1 and CDR2 from the germline V gene are SGHRS and YFSETQ. V was clipped by 4 bases and J by 0 bases, with 7 bases between them. This CDR3 has 13 amino acids. CDR3 loop: CASSPALNTEAFF. DNA for the CDR3: TGCGCCAGCAGCCCGGCCCTGAACACTGAAGCTTTCTTT.

This clonotype was observed many times. The rearrangement links TRBV7-2 to TRBJ1-2; 12 bases map to TRBD1. Germline CDR1 reads SGHTA; CDR2 reads FQGNSA. The CDR3 contains 16 residues. The V gene end was trimmed by 1 base and the J gene end by 5 bases; junction bases not matched to a gene: 5. CDR3 residues: CASSLGGTGGTYGYTF. CDR3 bases: TGTGCCAGCAGCTTAGGGGGGACAGGGGGCACGTATGGCTACACCTTC.

This clonotype was detected ten times or more. V gene TRBV25-1 combines with J gene TRBJ2-3; D possibly corresponds to TRBD2 (6 bases). The V and J ends lost 6 bases and 11 bases respectively, with 15 bases between them. The germline CDR1 and CDR2 sequences are MGHDK and SYGVNS. CDR3 length: 12 amino acids. The CDR3 protein is CASSPGGKGQYF. The CDR3 coding sequence is TGTGCCAGCAGCCCTGGGGGGAAAGGGCAGTATTTT. The whole variable domain, filled in from reference TRBV25-1 and TRBJ2-3, reads EADIYQTPRYLVIGTGKKITLECSQTMGHDKMYWYQQDPGMELHLIHYSYGVNSTEKGDLSSESTVSRIRTEHFPLTLESARPSHTSQYLCASSPGGKGQYFGPGTRLTVL.